This T cell receptor beta chain was identified in a study of blood T cell repertoires in COVID-19. Study-level information: Acute-phase and convalescent COVID-19 samples originated in the United States, Italy and Spain. The analysed material was cDNA or gDNA that came from T cells, B-cell-depleted T cells, or PBMCs.

Deletions cut 5 bases from V and 6 bases from J, with 11 bases between. The CDR3 is made up of 13 amino acids. CDR1 and CDR2 from the germline V gene are SGHTA and FQGTGA. Authors' processing steps: Estimation of nucleated cell counts was performed using reference gene primer amplification. Some clones are missing from TCRdb's copy, which holds only in-frame ones; the method was immunoSEQ multiplex PCR. V and J calls and clone size are as listed in that table; D and trimming were resolved from the DNA. The sample carries under 350,000 clones, approximately 88% recorded once. The V and J genes are TRBV7-3 and TRBJ2-1; perhaps TRBD2 as D (5 bases). Sequenced input: peripheral blood. The source is a man aged 45-60 years with acute or convalescent COVID-19. Here the CDR3 reads CASSDLLANEQFF. Written as DNA, the CDR3 is TGTGCCAGCAGCGATCTGCTAGCCAATGAGCAGTTCTTC.